The present T cell receptor beta chain was sequenced within a study of cytomegalovirus exposure and HLA in healthy donors. Across the study: An analysis done earlier identified 100 million to 140 million unique TCR beta sequences from roughly 190 million T cells. Study-wide results and caveats: The study listed under 200 cytomegalovirus-associated TCR beta chains. In an earlier analysis, productive rearrangement rates for most beta V segments clustered near 87% or 30%.

To note about this clone: Its matching antigen is unknown.

The PCR used 60 Vbeta and 13 Jbeta primers. The method was immunoSEQ multiplex PCR; TCRdb's version includes in-frame clones alone and lacks a portion of them. The sample holds approximately 120,000 clones, 76% seen once. The sequence came from a man aged 50-60 years in good health and CMV-seronegative. Specimen: PBMCs.

The DNA of the CDR3 is TGTGCCATCAGTGAACAGACGAACACTGAAGCTTTCTTT. This sequence encodes CAISEQTNTEAFF. The V call is TRBV10-3, the J call TRBJ1-1; D not certain. V lost 3 bases and J 1 base, leaving 6 bases between the germline ends. The CDR3 is made up of 13 amino acids. The V gene's germline CDR1 is ENHRY and CDR2 SYGVKD.